This T cell receptor (beta chain) was recorded in a study of blood T cell repertoires in COVID-19 (dated by TCRdb to about 2020). For context, the study as a whole: Collaborator samples came from the United States, Italy and Spain and covered acute and convalescent phases of COVID-19. The prospective study material was composed of cDNA or gDNA derived from T cells, B-cell-depleted T cells, or PBMCs. The dataset comprised deeply sampled blood TCRbeta repertoires from subjects exposed to, actively infected with, or recovered from COVID-19. The repertoires were released in a freely available public database meant as a resource for research on the immune response to SARS-CoV-2. Samples were obtained from the ongoing ImmuneRACE study (first 160 participants) and from 1,000 to 1,500 subjects provided by 6 global collaborators. Sample metadata almost always included a de-identified subject ID, COVID-19 status, age in years and sex. HLA class I and class II types, where available, came from metadata supplied by the sample provider rather than from assay-based typing.

The collaborating institutions used their own protocols to collect whole blood in K2EDTA tubes. For TCRbeta analysis, collaborators shipped samples as frozen whole blood, isolated PBMCs, or DNA extracted from either of those sample types. The junction carries 14 bases between V and J, which are trimmed by 1 base and 4 bases respectively. Reading the germline V gene gives CDR1 MNHNS and CDR2 SASEGT. The CDR3 goes from the cysteine to the phenylalanine over 15 residues. The only DNA kept is the CDR3, 45 bases in frame from the first base. Study-level results and caveats: The quantity of clinical and demographic metadata differed by source and by participant and was supplied without curation.

In its sample, this clone was seen once. Its antigen is unknown. One base away there is no much larger clone; base qualities are not given. TCRbeta CDR3 regions were amplified from genomic DNA by means of the immunoSEQ Assay, a bias-controlled multiplex PCR. The study's processing was this. The number of nucleated cells in each sample was estimated by amplification of reference gene primers within the assay. To quantify the absolute abundance of each unique TCRbeta CDR3 rearrangement, sequence reads were collapsed and filtered. For each sample, productive Simpson clonality was calculated as the square root of Simpson's diversity index across productive rearrangements. As stored in TCRdb, this immuneACCESS dataset retains in-frame rearrangements with V and J assigned. A fraction of the clones does not appear; measured against another copy, unresolved V genes explain less than half of the discrepancy, and the remainder lacks a known reason. The DNA gave D and trimming, while V, J and clone size come from that table. Present in this sample are roughly 260,000 clones, around 87% of which were seen just once. Of the sample, approximately 2.2% is held by the ten largest clones.

This receptor was identified in a woman between 45 and 60 years old with acute or convalescent COVID-19. Sequenced sample: peripheral blood. The rearranged segments are TRBV6-1 and TRBJ2-7, and TRBD2 may be the D gene, going by 6 matching bases. In nucleotide form, the sequence is TGTGCCAGCAGTGAAGTTAGCGGAGCCTCTTACGAGCAGTACTTC. Protein translation: CASSEVSGASYEQYF.